The T cell receptor beta chain under discussion was sequenced for a study of cytomegalovirus exposure and HLA in healthy donors. Separate from the approximately 720-subject first cohort, the roughly 120-subject validation cohort was the one that the donors belonged to. The CDR3 sequence is 18 residues long. Trimming cost V 2 bases and J 4 bases; bases outside gene matches: 14. CDR1 is LNHNV, CDR2 YYDKDF, per germline (reference sequence). Study-wide results and caveats: A few chains tied to CMV proved CMV antigen-specific in vitro.

Clones were read by immunoSEQ multiplex PCR, and TCRdb kept only the in-frame ones, dropping some. The sample holds about 220,000 clones, about 90% seen once. For this clone: Its target is not known.

The specimen was PBMCs. The receptor was derived from a woman under 30 in good health and CMV-seronegative. The chain joins TRBV15 to TRBJ1-2, with 9 bases matching TRBD1. The CDR3 nucleotides read TGTGCCACCAGCAGATCCACAGGGGGCGCGTATTTGGGCTATGGCTACACCTTC. This sequence encodes CATSRSTGGAYLGYGYTF.